These 24 T cell receptor beta chains originate from one sample sequenced in a study of T cell repertoires in cytomegalovirus infection. These receptors are not linked to any known antigen. Each CDR3 protein gets one entry after TCRdb re-called the reads with MiXCR. The sample gives approximately 270,000 distinct CDR3 sequences, roughly a fifth of which show up once; approximately 19% is in the top ten. The sequencing here drew on cultured PBMCs, taken from culture after CMV antigen stimulation. These receptors all stem from a human donor in good health (CMV status not recorded). Some clones in this sample may be carry-over from other donors' samples.

This clonotype was seen ten or more times. V usage is TRBV7-2 and J usage is TRBJ2-2; 8 positions match TRBD2. V lost 10 bases and J lost 3; bases outside the gene matches: 13. The CDR3 extends over 16 amino acids. Germline values: CDR1 SGHTA, CDR2 FQGNSA. Here the CDR3 reads CAKSAGGGGDTGELFF. The CDR3 nucleotides read TGTGCCAAATCGGCGGGAGGTGGGGGTGACACCGGGGAGCTGTTTTTT.

This clonotype showed up just a few times. The chain links TRBV19 to TRBJ2-5; a possible D gene is TRBD1 (6 bases). V was trimmed by 5 bases and J by 1 base, leaving 11 bases between them. This CDR3 is built from 14 residues. Germline CDR1 and CDR2: LNHDA and SQIVND (reference sequence). CDR3 protein: CASSLSDSQETQYF. The CDR3 DNA reads TGTGCCAGTAGTCTCTCGGACAGCCAAGAGACCCAGTACTTC.

The chain's CDR3 is CASSLAALAEAFF. DNA for the CDR3: TGTGCCAGCAGCTTAGCGGCTCTTGCGGAAGCTTTCTTT. The genes are TRBV7-2 and TRBJ1-1; D not certain. CDR1 and CDR2 from the germline V gene are SGHTA and FQGNSA. V was trimmed by 0 bases and J by 8 bases, leaving 10 bases between them. This CDR3 has 13 amino acids.

The chain couples TRBV20-1 to TRBJ1-1; D uncertain. CDR1 and CDR2 (germline): DFQATT, SNEGSKA (reference sequence). Trimming took off 1 base at V and 2 bases at J, with 5 bases between the two ends. This CDR3 comprises 12 residues. The CDR3 bases are TGCAGTGCTAGAGCTTATAACACTGAAGCTTTCTTT. Amino acids: CSARAYNTEAFF.

Only a few counts were recorded for this clonotype. This chain uses TRBV25-1 with TRBJ1-4; D gene uncertain. The ends were cut back, 5 bases at V and 0 bases at J, with 4 bases in the middle. The CDR3 extends over 13 amino acids. Germline values: CDR1 MGHDK, CDR2 SYGVNS. In nucleotides, the CDR3 is TGTGCCAGCAGTTCAACAACTAATGAAAAACTGTTTTTT. Its translation: CASSSTTNEKLFF.

This clonotype has only a few counts. The chain employs TRBV29-1 and TRBJ2-1; D is possibly TRBD1 (6 bases). The CDR3 spans 10 residues. CDR1 SQVTM and CDR2 ANQGSEA come from the germline V gene. Deletions cut 5 bases from V and 16 bases from J, with 15 bases between. CDR3 region: CSVKGQGRFF. DNA of the CDR3: TGCAGCGTTAAAGGGCAGGGGCGCTTCTTC.

A few counts support this clonotype. Given a much more abundant clone one base away, this may be a read error. The genes are TRBV7-6 and TRBJ1-1, with D possibly being TRBD1 (6 bases). The length of the CDR3 is 13 residues. From germline, CDR1 is SGHVS and CDR2 FNYEAQ. V was clipped by 7 bases and J by 3 bases, with 12 bases between them. DNA of the CDR3: TGTGCCAGCACCAAGGGGGGGTACACTGAAGCTTTCTTT. Its protein is CASTKGGYTEAFF.

There are many counts of this clonotype. The chain carries TRBV27 and TRBJ2-1, with TRBD2 as a possible D gene (6 bases). The V gene lost 0 bases and the J gene lost 4 bases, with 13 bases spanning the gap. This CDR3 is 16 amino acids long. Germline V gene lookup returns CDR1 MNHEY and CDR2 SMNVEV (reference sequence). Here the CDR3 DNA reads TGTGCCAGCAGTTTATCGGGCGGTAGCGGATACAATGAGCAGTTCTTC. Translation: CASSLSGGSGYNEQFF.

There are many counts of this clonotype. This chain joins TRBV7-2 and TRBJ2-1; 9 positions match TRBD2. Germline trimming cut 3 bases from V and 4 bases from J; bases unmatched to any gene: 4. The CDR3 runs 15 residues. The germline V gene encodes CDR1 SGHTA and CDR2 FQGNSA. CDR3 residues: CASSLVAGEYNEQFF. The DNA for the CDR3 is TGTGCCAGCAGCTTGGTAGCGGGAGAGTACAATGAGCAGTTCTTC.

There are many counts of this clonotype. The chain carries TRBV7-9 and TRBJ2-5; D ambiguous. V gave up 5 bases and J gave up 1 base, with 5 bases separating them. Germline CDR1 reads SEHNR; CDR2 reads FQNEAQ (reference sequence). CDR3 length: 12 amino acids. This chain's CDR3 is CASSPLQETQYF. CDR3 DNA: TGTGCCAGCAGCCCCCTCCAAGAGACCCAGTACTTC.

The J gene is TRBJ2-3, the V gene TRBV6-2 or TRBV6-3, with 11 bases fitting TRBD2. Germline loops: CDR1 MNHEY, CDR2 SVGEGT. The CDR3 totals 18 residues. V dropped 6 bases and J dropped 1; count of bases not matched to a gene: 12. In nucleotides, the CDR3 is TGTGCCAGCAGCCTACTAGCGGGAGAGGGGTACGGCACAGATACGCAGTATTTT. Translating it yields CASSLLAGEGYGTDTQYF.

This chain joins TRBV5-4 and TRBJ2-3; D is perhaps TRBD1 (5 bases). Germline CDR1 SGHNT, CDR2 YYREEE (reference sequence). The CDR3 runs 15 residues. V was shortened by 1 base and J by 4 bases, with 13 bases between the two germline ends. CDR3 sequence: CASSLSTFRADTQYF. The CDR3 bases are TGTGCCAGCAGCTTGTCTACTTTCAGGGCAGATACGCAGTATTTT.

V and J are TRBV12-3 or TRBV12-4 and TRBJ2-7; TRBD1 matches at 8 bases. This CDR3 contains 15 residues. J was trimmed by 5 bases and V by 6 bases; bases with no gene match: 12. The CDR3 sequence: CASSRPARGQDEQYV. The CDR3 DNA follows: TGTGCCAGCAGCCGACCGGCCCGGGGACAGGACGAGCAGTACGTC.

This clonotype was seen many times. The junction departs from germline at one end; a sequencing error may be responsible. The CDR3 DNA sequence: TGTGCCAGCAGCTTAGCCCAAGGGAGCAATCAGCCCCAGCATTTT. Residues: CASSLAQGSNQPQHF. J is TRBJ1-5 and V is TRBV12-3 or TRBV12-4; D is ambiguous. The CDR3 length is 15 residues.

The rearrangement joins TRBV11-2 to TRBJ1-1, with 11 nucleotides matching TRBD1. The germline gives CDR1 SGHAT, CDR2 FQNNGV. The V and J ends lost 1 base and 8 bases, in that order; junction bases with no gene match: 3. The CDR3 is made up of 14 amino acids. The CDR3 sequence: CASSLGTGGAEAFF. The CDR3 DNA reads TGTGCCAGCAGCTTAGGGACAGGGGGCGCAGAAGCTTTCTTT.

The V and J genes are TRBV7-2 and TRBJ1-2, with a possible D match to TRBD1 (5 bases). Germline V gives CDR1 SGHTA, CDR2 FQGNSA. Trimming left V 2 bases short and J 0 bases short, with 16 bases between. The CDR3 spans 17 residues. Here the CDR3 DNA reads TGTGCCAGCAGCTTACGGCAGGGAGGCGCTACTAACTATGGCTACACCTTC. Its protein is CASSLRQGGATNYGYTF.

The chain links TRBV19 to TRBJ1-5; 7 bases align to TRBD1. Germline V CDR1 and CDR2: LNHDA, SQIVND (reference sequence). The CDR3 loop spans 18 amino acids. V shed 3 bases, J shed 0 bases, and the junction held 11 bases outside the gene matches. CDR3 in DNA: TGTGCCAGTAGTATTGTGGGGACAGCCAAGTATAGCAATCAGCCCCAGCATTTT. Translation gives CASSIVGTAKYSNQPQHF.

This clonotype was detected ten times or more. This chain joins TRBV12-3 or TRBV12-4 and TRBJ2-5, with D possibly TRBD2 on 7 matching bases. The CDR3 is 15 amino acids. Trimming removed 4 bases from V and 2 bases from J, with 14 bases in between. The CDR3 DNA follows: TGTGCCAGCAGTTGGGGGGGCAGCTGGCAAGAGACCCAGTACTTC. It encodes CASSWGGSWQETQYF.

The chain couples TRBV7-9 to TRBJ2-7; 8 positions agree with TRBD1. This CDR3 is built from 14 residues. V lost 5 bases to trimming and J lost 4 bases; unmatched junction nucleotides: 7. Germline CDR1 is SEHNR and CDR2 is FQNEAQ (reference sequence). The CDR3 loop is CASSPRDRLYEQYF. The CDR3, as DNA: TGTGCCAGCAGCCCACGGGACAGGCTTTACGAGCAGTACTTC. The full variable domain, rest sourced from reference TRBV7-9 and TRBJ2-7, is DTGVSQNPRHKITKRGQNVTFRCDPISEHNRLYWYRQTLGQGPEFLTYFQNEAQLEKSRLLSDRFSAERPKGSFSTLEIQRTEQGDSAMYLCASSPRDRLYEQYFGPGTRLTVT.

Comments on this clonotype: Possible read error: a much larger clone is one base away. The chain couples TRBV7-8 to TRBJ1-2; 7 nucleotides match TRBD1. This CDR3 spans 16 amino acids. The germline gives CDR1 SGHVS, CDR2 FQNEAQ. The CDR3 region has the DNA TGTGCCGGCAGCTTAGAGTTTGGAGGGGGCCCCTATGGCTACACCTTC. Its protein is CAGSLEFGGGPYGYTF.

This clonotype was counted between two and nine times. This rearrangement joins TRBV19 to TRBJ1-2; 9 bases align to TRBD1. Germline V CDR1 and CDR2: LNHDA, SQIVND (reference sequence). V shed 3 bases, J shed 6 bases, and the junction held 17 bases outside the gene matches. This CDR3 spans 18 amino acids. The CDR3 reads CASSIQPWRRQGVNGYTF. CDR3 in DNA: TGTGCCAGTAGTATCCAGCCCTGGAGAAGACAGGGGGTTAATGGCTACACCTTC.

This clonotype was found many times. J is TRBJ1-4 and V is TRBV7-8, with TRBD1 matching 7 bases. V gave up 5 bases and J gave up 4 bases; unmatched junction bases: 7. The germline V gene encodes CDR1 SGHVS and CDR2 FQNEAQ. The CDR3 runs 15 residues. CDR3 amino acids: CASSPRTGLNEKLFF. In DNA form, the CDR3 reads TGTGCCAGCAGCCCGAGGACAGGCCTTAATGAAAAACTGTTTTTT.

This clonotype was detected a few times. The V call is TRBV29-1, the J call TRBJ2-1, with TRBD2 matching over 12 bases. Germline V gene sequence: CDR1 SQVTM, CDR2 ANQGSEA. V lost 1 base to trimming and J lost 10 bases; unmatched junction nucleotides: 8. The CDR3 runs 15 residues. The CDR3 nucleotides are TGCAGCGTTGAAGCCCCGGGACTAGCGGGCCGAGAGCAGTTCTTC. Amino acid sequence: CSVEAPGLAGREQFF.

This clonotype was recorded only once. The junction departs from the called germline gene at one end, perhaps through a read error. V gene TRBV15 combines with J gene TRBJ2-5; the match to TRBD2 covers 7 bases. The V gene's germline CDR1 is LNHNV and CDR2 YYDKDF (reference sequence). The CDR3 length is 17 residues. The CDR3 protein is CATSRALGGRAAETQNF. The CDR3, as DNA: TGTGCCACCAGCAGAGCCCTTGGAGGGAGGGCGGCAGAGACCCAGAACTTC.